This record covers a single T cell receptor beta chain. Source study methods: From reference gene primer amplification, estimates of nucleated cell counts were derived. TCRdb keeps only in-frame clones here, not all; method: immunoSEQ multiplex PCR. For V, J and clone size, that table is used; D and trimming come from the DNA. The sample records 150,000 to 200,000 clones, nearly 90% being singletons. This entry is derived from a study of blood T cell repertoires in COVID-19. Overall study: Spain, Italy and the United States supplied samples that represented acute and convalescent COVID-19. PBMCs, B-cell-depleted T cells, or T cells provided the cDNA or gDNA that made up the material.

This CDR3 is 16 amino acids long. Germline loops: CDR1 MGHRA, CDR2 YSYEKL. V lost 5 bases and J lost 0; bases outside the gene matches: 7. The origin of this receptor is a man aged 45-60 years with acute or convalescent COVID-19. The chain couples TRBV4-1 to TRBJ1-5, with TRBD1 identical over 7 bases. The sequenced material came from peripheral blood. The CDR3 coding sequence is TGCGCCAGCAGCTCATCGACAGGGAATAGCAATCAGCCCCAGCATTTT. It translates to CASSSSTGNSNQPQHF.